This TCR beta chain was identified in a study of response to subunit inactivated influenza vaccine. TCRdb re-called the RT-PCR reads with MiXCR, one entry per CDR3 protein. Of hundreds of thousands of distinct CDR3 sequences in the sample, around 18% were seen once. CDR1 and CDR2 from the germline V gene are SGDLS and YYNGEE. Unmatched junction bases numbered 4, after V lost 0 bases and J lost 5 bases. The CDR3 spans 14 residues. There are a few counts of this clonotype. Its antigen is as yet unknown. Study-level points and caveats: The study's authors posited that every seasonal influenza vaccination enlists few new T cells.

The sample consisted of PBMCs from blood, taken around 5 days after vaccination. This chain connects TRBV9 to TRBJ2-7, with TRBD2 matching over 8 bases. The receptor comes from a man in his forties or fifties who received an inactivated influenza vaccine. The CDR3: CASSVGGLGNEQYF. CDR3 coding DNA: TGTGCCAGCAGCGTAGGGGGACTAGGGAACGAGCAGTACTTC. The whole variable domain, filled in from reference TRBV9 and TRBJ2-7, reads DSGVTQTPKHLITATGQRVTLRCSPRSGDLSVYWYQQSLDQGLQFLIQYYNGEERAKGNILERFSAQQFPDLHSELNLSSLELGDSALYFCASSVGGLGNEQYFGPGTRLTVT.